The source of this T cell receptor (beta chain) is a study of OX40 agonist ivuxolimab in advanced cancers. The wider study: Patients were dosed intravenously with ivuxolimab at 0.01 to 10 mg/kg every 2 weeks.

Germline assignment: CDR1 SGHRS and CDR2 YFSETQ. The CDR3 runs to 12 residues. Between the trimmed V and J ends, which lost 0 bases and 2 bases, there was a span of 3 bases. This clone was seen a single time. Only in-frame clones appear in the TCRdb table, and some are missing; sequencing was by immunoSEQ multiplex PCR. The sample lists around 100,000 clones, 70% to 90% seen once, with less than 0.2% in the top ten. This sample comprised CD4+ or CD8+ T cells sorted from blood, obtained in a trial of the OX40 agonist ivuxolimab. The rearrangement links TRBV5-1 to TRBJ2-7; D ambiguous. This TCR was sampled from an adult with an advanced solid tumor such as melanoma, head and neck, liver or kidney cancer. CDR3 nucleotide sequence: TGCGCCAGCAGCTTGGGGGCCTACGAGCAGTACTTC. Amino acids: CASSLGAYEQYF. The entire variable domain, with the rest obtained from reference TRBV5-1 and TRBJ2-7, is as follows: KAGVTQTPRYLIKTRGQQVTLSCSPISGHRSVSWYQQTPGQGLQFLFEYFSETQRNKGNFPGRFSGRQFSNSRSEMNVSTLELGDSALYLCASSLGAYEQYFGPGTRLTVT.